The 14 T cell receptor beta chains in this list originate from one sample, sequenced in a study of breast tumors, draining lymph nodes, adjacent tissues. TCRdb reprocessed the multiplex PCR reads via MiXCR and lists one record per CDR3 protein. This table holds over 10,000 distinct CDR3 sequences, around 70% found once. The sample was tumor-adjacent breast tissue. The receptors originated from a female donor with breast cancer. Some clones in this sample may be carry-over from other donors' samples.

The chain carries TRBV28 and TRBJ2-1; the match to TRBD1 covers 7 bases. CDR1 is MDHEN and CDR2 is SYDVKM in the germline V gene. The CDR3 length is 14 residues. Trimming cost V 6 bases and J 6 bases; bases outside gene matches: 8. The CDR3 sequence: CASSPGGLGNEQFF. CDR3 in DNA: TGTGCCAGCAGCCCAGGGGGTTTAGGCAATGAGCAGTTCTTC.

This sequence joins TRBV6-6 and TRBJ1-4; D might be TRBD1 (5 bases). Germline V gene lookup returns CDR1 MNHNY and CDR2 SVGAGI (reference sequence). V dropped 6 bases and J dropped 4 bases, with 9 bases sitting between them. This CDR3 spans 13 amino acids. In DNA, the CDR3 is TGTGCCAGCAGACGGGACCTTAATGAAAAACTGTTTTTT. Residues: CASRRDLNEKLFF.

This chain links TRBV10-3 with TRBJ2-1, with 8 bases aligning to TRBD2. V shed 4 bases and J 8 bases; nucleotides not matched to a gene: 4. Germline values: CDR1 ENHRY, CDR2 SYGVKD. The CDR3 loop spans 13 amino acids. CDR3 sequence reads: CAISGSGVYEQFF. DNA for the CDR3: TGTGCCATCAGTGGTAGCGGGGTATATGAGCAGTTCTTC.

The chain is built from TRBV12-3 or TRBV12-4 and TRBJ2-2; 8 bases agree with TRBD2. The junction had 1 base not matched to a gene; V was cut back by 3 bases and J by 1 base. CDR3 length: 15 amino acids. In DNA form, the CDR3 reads TGTGCCAGCAGTTTCAGCGGGAGGAACACCGGGGAGCTGTTTTTT. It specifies CASSFSGRNTGELFF.

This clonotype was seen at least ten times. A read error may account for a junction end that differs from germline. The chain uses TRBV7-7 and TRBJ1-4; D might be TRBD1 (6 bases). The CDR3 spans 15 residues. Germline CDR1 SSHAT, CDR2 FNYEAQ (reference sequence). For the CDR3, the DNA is TGTGCTAGCAGCTTAGAGGGGGGAACTAATGAAAAACTGTTTTTT. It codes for CASSLEGGTNEKLFF.

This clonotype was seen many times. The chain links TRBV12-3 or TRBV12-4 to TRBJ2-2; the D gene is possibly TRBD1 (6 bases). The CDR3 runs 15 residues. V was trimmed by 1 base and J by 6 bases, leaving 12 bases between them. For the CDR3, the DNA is TGTGCCAGCAGTTTAGACAGGGTGGGCGCCGGGGAGCTGTTTTTT. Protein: CASSLDRVGAGELFF.

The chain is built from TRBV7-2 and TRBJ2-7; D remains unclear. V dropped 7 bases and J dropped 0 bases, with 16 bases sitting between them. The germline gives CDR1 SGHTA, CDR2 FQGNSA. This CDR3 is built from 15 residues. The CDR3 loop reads CASNVRAGTSYEQYF. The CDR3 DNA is TGTGCCAGCAACGTTAGGGCCGGAACCTCCTACGAGCAGTACTTC.

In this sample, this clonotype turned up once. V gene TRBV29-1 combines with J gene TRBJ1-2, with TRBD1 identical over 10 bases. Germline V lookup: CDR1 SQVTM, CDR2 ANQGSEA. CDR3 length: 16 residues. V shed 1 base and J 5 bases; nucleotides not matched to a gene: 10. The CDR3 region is CSVEGVGRQGAYGYTF. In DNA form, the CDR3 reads TGCAGCGTTGAAGGGGTCGGGCGACAGGGGGCTTATGGCTACACCTTC.

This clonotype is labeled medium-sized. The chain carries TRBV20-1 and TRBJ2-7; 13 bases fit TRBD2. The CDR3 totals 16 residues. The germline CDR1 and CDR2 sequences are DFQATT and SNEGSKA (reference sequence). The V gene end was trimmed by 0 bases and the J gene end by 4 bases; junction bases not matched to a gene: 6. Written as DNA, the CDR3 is TGCAGTGCTAGAGATTGGACTAGCGGGAGTCGGTACGAGCAGTACTTC. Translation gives CSARDWTSGSRYEQYF.

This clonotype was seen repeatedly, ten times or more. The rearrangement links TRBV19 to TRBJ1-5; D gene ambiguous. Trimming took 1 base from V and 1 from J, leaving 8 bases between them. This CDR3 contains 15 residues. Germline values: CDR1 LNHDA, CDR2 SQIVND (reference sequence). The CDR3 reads CASSIGTSSNQPQHF. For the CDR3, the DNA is TGTGCCAGTAGTATAGGGACCTCAAGCAATCAGCCCCAGCATTTT.

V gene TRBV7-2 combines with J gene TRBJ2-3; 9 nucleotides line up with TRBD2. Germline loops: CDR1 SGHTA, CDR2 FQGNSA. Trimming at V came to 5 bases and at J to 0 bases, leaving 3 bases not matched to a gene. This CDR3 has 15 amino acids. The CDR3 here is CASSQGLASTDTQYF. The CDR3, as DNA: TGTGCCAGCAGCCAGGGACTAGCTAGCACAGATACGCAGTATTTT.

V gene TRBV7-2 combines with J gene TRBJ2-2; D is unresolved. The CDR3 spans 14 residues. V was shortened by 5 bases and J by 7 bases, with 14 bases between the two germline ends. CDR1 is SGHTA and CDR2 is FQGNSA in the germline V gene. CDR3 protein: CASSPTDVSGELFF. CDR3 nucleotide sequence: TGTGCCAGCAGCCCAACCGACGTAAGCGGGGAGCTGTTTTTT.

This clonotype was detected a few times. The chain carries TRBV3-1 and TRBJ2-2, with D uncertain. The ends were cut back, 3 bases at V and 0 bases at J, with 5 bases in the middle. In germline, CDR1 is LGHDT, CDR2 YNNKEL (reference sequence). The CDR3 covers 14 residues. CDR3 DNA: TGTGCCAGCAGCCATGGACCGAACACCGGGGAGCTGTTTTTT. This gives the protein CASSHGPNTGELFF. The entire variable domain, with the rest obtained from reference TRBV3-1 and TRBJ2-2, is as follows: DTAVSQTPKYLVTQMGNDKSIKCEQNLGHDTMYWYKQDSKKFLKIMFSYNNKELIINETVPNRFSPKSPDKAHLNLHINSLELGDSAVYFCASSHGPNTGELFFGEGSRLTVL.

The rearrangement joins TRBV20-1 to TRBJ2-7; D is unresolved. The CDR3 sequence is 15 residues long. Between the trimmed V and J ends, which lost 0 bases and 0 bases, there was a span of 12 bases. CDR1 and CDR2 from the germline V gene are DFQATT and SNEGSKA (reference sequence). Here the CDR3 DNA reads TGCAGTGCTAGAGATCCACTCCTAAGCTCCTACGAGCAGTACTTC. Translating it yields CSARDPLLSSYEQYF.